This T cell receptor (beta chain) was sequenced during a study of T cell responses to AZD1222 COVID-19 vaccine (TCRdb year 2021). For the study in its entirety: AZD1222 recipients given second doses at about 4 weeks or at about 12 weeks were pooled, since spike-specific TCR depth and breadth were not found to differ between the two schedules. Trial participants were enrolled into age subgroups of 18-55, 56-69 and 70-plus years, which contained approximately 150, 30 and 60 TCR-sequenced participants, respectively. A total of just over 230 trial participants underwent TCR sequencing, of whom around 210 had received two doses of AZD1222 and around 26 had received two doses of the MenACWY control vaccine. Results and caveats for the whole study, not just this receptor: Conclusions about previously exposed vaccinees are limited because only a handful of AZD1222 recipients were SARS-CoV-2 seropositive at baseline. Reportedly, almost half of the unique spike-specific TCRs recognized epitopes lying outside the regions that are mutated in the B.1.351 and B.1.1.7 variants. The vaccine-associated CD4 TCRs covered the entire spike protein, and the dominant responses fell in regions 160-218 and 743-854. Most participants were white British and females outnumbered males, and the authors suggested that clonal diversity may have been underestimated. Because no day 14 peak-response samples were available, the repertoires could be characterized only after the peak T cell response. The 56-69-year group was small, and its depth increase did not reach significance, likely because of low power. Spike-specific TCR breadth and depth rose significantly after two AZD1222 doses compared with day 0 and with MenACWY recipients.

The meaning of the sample's time point label: baseline before first vaccination. Vaccinee samples were obtained from the UK trials COV001 and COV002, which included a single-blind randomized controlled phase 2/3 trial of AZD1222 (ChAdOx1 nCoV-19) in healthy adults. For TCRbeta chain sequencing, PBMC samples were collected from trial participants at day 0 and at day 28 after the second dose. As regards this clone: Its antigen remains undetermined. No much larger clone exists at a distance of one base, and base qualities are not known.

The CDR3 regions of human TCRbeta chains were analyzed by immunosequencing. The authors' pipeline ran thus. Repertoire TCRs were checked for matches against a reference library of SARS-CoV-2-specific TCRs that had been generated using the MIRA antigen-specificity platform. Breadth was defined as the fraction of unique TCRs that were SARS-CoV-2-associated. Depth was defined as the fraction of total T cells that were SARS-CoV-2-associated. Using the MIRA data, every spike-specific TCR was mapped to the spike region that the TCR reacted to and assigned to either a CD4 or a CD8 class. Log10-transformed breadth and depth values were compared by one-way ANOVA with Sidak's multiple comparisons tests. TCRdb took over this immuneACCESS table, retaining in-frame rearrangements with V and J assigned. Such tables are incomplete; in checked studies, under half of the missing clones stem from an unresolved V gene, and the remainder is unexplained. Clone size and the V and J calls come from that table; the DNA yielded D and trimming. Here the sample has some 120,000 clones; 86% occur a single time. The ten biggest clones cover 7.7% of the sample.

The junction shows trimming of 3 bases on V and 8 bases on J, plus 13 bases between the germline ends. The CDR3 spans 13 residues, from the cysteine through the phenylalanine. The only DNA kept is the CDR3, 39 bases in frame from the first base. The germline V gene gives CDR1 as SGHDN and CDR2 as FVKESK. This sequence uses TRBV14 and TRBJ2-5; TRBD2 is a weak D gene call, 6 bases matching. Sequenced here: peripheral blood, sampled on day 0 of AZD1222 vaccination. The receptor's source is an adult in good health. The CDR3 reads as follows: CASSQPLGGTQYF. The nucleotide sequence reads as follows: TGTGCCAGCAGCCAGCCCCTGGGGGGAACCCAGTACTTC.